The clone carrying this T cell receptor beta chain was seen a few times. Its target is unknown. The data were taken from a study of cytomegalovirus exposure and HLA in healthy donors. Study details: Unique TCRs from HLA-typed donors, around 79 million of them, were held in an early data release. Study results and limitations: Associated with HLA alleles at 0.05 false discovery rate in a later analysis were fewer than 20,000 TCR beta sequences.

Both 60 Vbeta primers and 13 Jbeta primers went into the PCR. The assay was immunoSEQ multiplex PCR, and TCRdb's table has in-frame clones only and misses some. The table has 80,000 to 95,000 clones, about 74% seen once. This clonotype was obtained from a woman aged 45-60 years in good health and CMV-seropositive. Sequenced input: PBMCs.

The CDR3 sequence: CASSPPTGKGEQYF. Written as DNA, the CDR3 is TGTGCCAGCAGTCCCCCGACAGGGAAAGGCGAGCAGTACTTC. The chain couples TRBV6-1 to TRBJ2-7; 7 nucleotides agree with TRBD1. The CDR3 runs to 14 residues. Trimming cost V 5 bases and J 6 bases; bases outside gene matches: 10. Germline CDR1 MNHNS, CDR2 SASEGT.